The 14 T cell receptor beta chains below were found in one sample sequenced in a study of T cell responses to AZD1222 COVID-19 vaccine. The protocol was immunoSEQ multiplex PCR, while the TCRdb copy is restricted to in-frame clones and leaves out a portion. The sample has around 120,000 clones, 93% seen once. The material was peripheral blood, obtained 28 days after the second AZD1222 dose. All receptors come from an adult who received the AZD1222 COVID-19 vaccine.

The chain uses TRBV12-3 or TRBV12-4 and TRBJ2-1; D remains ambiguous. This CDR3 has 13 residues. V was trimmed by 6 bases and J by 6 bases, leaving 12 bases between them. The CDR3 region has the DNA TGTGCCAGCAGCCTGGACGTACGCAATGAGCAGTTCTTC. This gives the protein CASSLDVRNEQFF.

V is TRBV5-1 and J is TRBJ2-5; D might be TRBD1 (5 bases). V was shortened by 0 bases and J by 0 bases, with 12 bases between the two germline ends. Looked up from germline, CDR1 is SGHRS and CDR2 is YFSETQ. This CDR3 contains 16 residues. The CDR3 nucleotides read TGCGCCAGCAGCTTGGGTTCCGGACAACACCAAGAGACCCAGTACTTC. This gives the protein CASSLGSGQHQETQYF.

The rearrangement uses TRBV21-1 and TRBJ1-2; TRBD1 reflects the table's D call only, with no check against the DNA. TRBV21-1 corresponds to a pseudogene. The CDR3 totals 19 residues. The CDR3: CASSLHRDPGTPINYGYTF. DNA for the CDR3: TGTGCCAGCAGCCTCCACCGTGACCCCGGGACACCAATTAACTATGGCTACACCTTC.

This chain links TRBV29-1 with TRBJ1-1, with D perhaps matching TRBD1 (5 bases). V dropped 7 bases and J dropped 1 base, with 22 bases sitting between them. Germline CDR1 is SQVTM and CDR2 is ANQGSEA. The CDR3 has 16 amino acids. The CDR3 nucleotides are TGCAGCGGCCTCTTCAGGGTACAGAGCAGGAACACTGAAGCTTTCTTT. The encoded protein is CSGLFRVQSRNTEAFF.

This rearrangement joins TRBV11-2 to TRBJ2-2; 7 positions agree with TRBD2. The junction had 4 bases not matched to a gene; V was cut back by 5 bases and J by 4 bases. The CDR3 contains 14 residues. Germline lookup yields CDR1 SGHAT and CDR2 FQNNGV. The CDR3 protein is CASSLASGTGELFF. CDR3 nucleotides: TGTGCCAGCAGCCTCGCTAGCGGCACCGGGGAGCTGTTTTTT.

The V and J genes are TRBV9 and TRBJ2-1, with D unresolved. The V end lost 4 bases, the J end lost 6 bases, and 8 bases lay between the germline ends. The CDR3 runs to 12 residues. Germline V gene data show CDR1 as SGDLS and CDR2 as YYNGEE. This CDR3 is CASSPTLNEQFF. As DNA, the CDR3 is TGTGCCAGCAGCCCAACCCTCAATGAGCAGTTCTTC. The full variable domain, with the rest looked up from reference TRBV9 and TRBJ2-1, is DSGVTQTPKHLITATGQRVTLRCSPRSGDLSVYWYQQSLDQGLQFLIQYYNGEERAKGNILERFSAQQFPDLHSELNLSSLELGDSALYFCASSPTLNEQFFGPGTRLTVL.

This clone was counted between two and nine times. The chain employs TRBV7-2 and TRBJ1-2, with a possible D match to TRBD1 (6 bases). Germline CDR1 is SGHTA and CDR2 is FQGNSA. The V end lost 1 base, the J end lost 4 bases, and 13 bases lay between the germline ends. This CDR3 spans 15 amino acids. CDR3 sequence reads: CASSLVVGAGYGYTF. The CDR3 nucleotides are TGTGCCAGCAGCTTAGTCGTGGGGGCAGGCTATGGCTACACCTTC.

The chain joins TRBV10-3 to TRBJ2-1; TRBD2 might be the D (5 bases). The CDR3 length is 12 residues. Trimming removed 5 bases from V and 7 bases from J, with 9 bases in between. Germline CDR1 reads ENHRY; CDR2 reads SYGVKD. The chain's CDR3 is CAISSSGNEQFF. The CDR3 coding sequence is TGTGCCATCAGTTCCTCGGGGAATGAGCAGTTCTTC.

The genes are TRBV30 and TRBJ2-1; 9 positions agree with TRBD2. Germline-derived CDR1 and CDR2 are GTSNPN and SVGIG (reference sequence). CDR3 length equals 14 residues. V lost 2 bases to trimming and J lost 9 bases; unmatched junction nucleotides: 8. The CDR3 reads CAWSLTSGSVEQFF. CDR3 DNA: TGTGCCTGGAGTTTGACTAGCGGATCGGTTGAGCAGTTCTTC.

This rearrangement joins TRBV11-2 to TRBJ1-1; no clear D gene. The CDR3 is 13 amino acids. With 5 bases removed from V and 1 base from J, the gap between germline ends came to 8 bases. Per germline, CDR1 SGHAT and CDR2 FQNNGV. The CDR3 reads CASSVGANTEAFF. The CDR3 region has the DNA TGTGCCAGCAGCGTAGGAGCGAACACTGAAGCTTTCTTT.

The chain employs TRBV7-2 and TRBJ2-7; D may be TRBD1 (5 bases). Germline V gene sequence: CDR1 SGHTA, CDR2 FQGNSA. The CDR3 has 16 amino acids. V was shortened by 3 bases and J by 1 base, with 16 bases between the two germline ends. CDR3 loop: CASSFGGSRGSYEQYF. The CDR3 region has the DNA TGTGCCAGCAGCTTCGGTGGGTCTAGGGGATCCTACGAGCAGTACTTC.

The chain combines TRBV9 with TRBJ2-1; no definite D call. This CDR3 has 15 amino acids. Trimming removed 3 bases at V and 0 bases at J, with 10 bases between. Germline V CDR1 and CDR2: SGDLS, YYNGEE. CDR3 loop: CASSAYSDSYNEQFF. The CDR3 DNA reads TGTGCCAGCAGCGCATACAGCGACTCCTACAATGAGCAGTTCTTC.

This clone was found once. The chain is built from TRBV11-3 and TRBJ2-1, with D possibly matching TRBD2 (6 bases). CDR3 length equals 15 residues. CDR1 is SGHNT, CDR2 YENEEA, per germline. Between the trimmed V and J ends, which lost 5 bases and 4 bases, there was a span of 15 bases. In DNA, the CDR3 is TGTGCCAGCAGCCAAACTGGGGCGGGATACAATGAGCAGTTCTTC. Translation gives CASSQTGAGYNEQFF.

The genes are TRBV10-3 and TRBJ1-3, with no clear D. Trimming cost V 10 bases and J 1 base, with 17 bases left between them. CDR1 and CDR2 (germline): ENHRY, SYGVKD. The length of the CDR3 is 15 residues. In DNA form, the CDR3 reads TGTGCCACCAATGACGGGTTGACGTCTGGAAACACCATATATTTT. This sequence encodes CATNDGLTSGNTIYF.